Sequencing of this T cell receptor beta chain was carried out in a study of T-cell memory formation after mild COVID-19 listed by TCRdb under 2021. For the study in its entirety: TCR sequence clusters from the two donors were found to be largely donor specific. In two donors, T-cell clones that expanded and contracted after mild COVID-19 were tracked by sequencing TCRalpha and TCRbeta repertoires over time. Two young, previously healthy adult volunteers, one female and one male, were included in the cohort. What the study reported, not specific to this receptor: The second-wave clones that peaked on day 37 were not confirmed to be SARS-CoV-2 specific. Only a couple of mild cases were covered by the study, and larger cohorts that include severe cases with pre-infection samples were considered necessary. Clones that contracted from day 15 to 85 showed balanced CD4/CD8 phenotypes, whereas a second wave of clones that expanded from day 15 to 37 leaned towards CD4+. Some responding clones were detected in pre-infection memory, which suggested that pre-existing cross-reactive memory T cells had joined the SARS-CoV-2 response. Contracting CD4+ clones were located mainly in the CM and EM memory subsets, whereas CD8+ clones were found to be enriched in EMRA.

V loses 1 base, J loses 1 base, and the germline ends lie 13 bases apart. The CDR3 spans 16 residues, from the cysteine through the phenylalanine. Just the 48-base CDR3 DNA is kept, in frame starting at base 1. In the germline V gene, CDR1 corresponds to MNHEY and CDR2 to SVGAGI. On this clonotype itself: Its antigen is unknown. No per-base quality is available; no much larger clone lies one base away.

PBMCs were isolated by Ficoll-Paque density gradient centrifugation. Sequencing was performed on an Illumina NovaSeq 6000. Using 5'RACE with constant-segment primers, TCRalpha and TCRbeta cDNA libraries were constructed, with sample barcodes and unique molecular identifiers added in the process. Trizol reagent was used to extract RNA from every sample. Library amplification was performed in two PCR steps, and a second sample barcode and Illumina TruSeq adapters were introduced in the second step. Sequencing of libraries was performed on an Illumina NovaSeq with 2 x 150 bp paired-end reads. Per the authors' processing: The reads were demultiplexed and collapsed into UMI-guided consensus sequences using migec v1.2.7. Using mixcr v2.1.11, UMI consensuses were aligned to TRA and TRB V and J templates and then assembled into clonotypes. A clonotype was counted as expanded or contracted only when both edgeR and NoisET called the clonotype significant, with the noise models trained on biological replicates. For edgeR calls, a false discovery rate-adjusted p below 0.01 and a log2 fold-change threshold of 1 were applied. PCA with hierarchical clustering of max-normalized trajectories of the 1000 most abundant clonotypes was used as exploratory dynamics analysis. Separately sequenced CD4+ and CD8+ repertoires were used to assign the CD4 or CD8 phenotype of responding clones. TCRdb applied fastp at Q25 and MiXCR to the public reads, then kept only in-frame beta chains. Each entry is one CDR3 protein sequence, shown with its most common DNA and genes. TCRdb, rather than the study authors, made the V and J calls. The sample table contains more than 350,000 distinct CDR3 sequences; only one count was recorded for around a fifth of them. The ten most abundant clones make up roughly an eighth of the sample.

The TCR sequence derives from an adult woman who had mild COVID-19 (a few samples of this study predate the infection). The sample titles of this study are shuffled in the database, so cell type and time point are left out; the donor was told from shared clones. The sequence joins TRBV6-5 to TRBJ1-1; a tentative D match to TRBD1 spans 6 bases. Specimen: PBMCs or a T cell subset sorted from them (not recorded which). The DNA sequence is given as TGTGCCAGCAGTTACTTAAGGACAGTGTCGAACACTGAAGCTTTCTTT. This yields the protein CASSYLRTVSNTEAFF.